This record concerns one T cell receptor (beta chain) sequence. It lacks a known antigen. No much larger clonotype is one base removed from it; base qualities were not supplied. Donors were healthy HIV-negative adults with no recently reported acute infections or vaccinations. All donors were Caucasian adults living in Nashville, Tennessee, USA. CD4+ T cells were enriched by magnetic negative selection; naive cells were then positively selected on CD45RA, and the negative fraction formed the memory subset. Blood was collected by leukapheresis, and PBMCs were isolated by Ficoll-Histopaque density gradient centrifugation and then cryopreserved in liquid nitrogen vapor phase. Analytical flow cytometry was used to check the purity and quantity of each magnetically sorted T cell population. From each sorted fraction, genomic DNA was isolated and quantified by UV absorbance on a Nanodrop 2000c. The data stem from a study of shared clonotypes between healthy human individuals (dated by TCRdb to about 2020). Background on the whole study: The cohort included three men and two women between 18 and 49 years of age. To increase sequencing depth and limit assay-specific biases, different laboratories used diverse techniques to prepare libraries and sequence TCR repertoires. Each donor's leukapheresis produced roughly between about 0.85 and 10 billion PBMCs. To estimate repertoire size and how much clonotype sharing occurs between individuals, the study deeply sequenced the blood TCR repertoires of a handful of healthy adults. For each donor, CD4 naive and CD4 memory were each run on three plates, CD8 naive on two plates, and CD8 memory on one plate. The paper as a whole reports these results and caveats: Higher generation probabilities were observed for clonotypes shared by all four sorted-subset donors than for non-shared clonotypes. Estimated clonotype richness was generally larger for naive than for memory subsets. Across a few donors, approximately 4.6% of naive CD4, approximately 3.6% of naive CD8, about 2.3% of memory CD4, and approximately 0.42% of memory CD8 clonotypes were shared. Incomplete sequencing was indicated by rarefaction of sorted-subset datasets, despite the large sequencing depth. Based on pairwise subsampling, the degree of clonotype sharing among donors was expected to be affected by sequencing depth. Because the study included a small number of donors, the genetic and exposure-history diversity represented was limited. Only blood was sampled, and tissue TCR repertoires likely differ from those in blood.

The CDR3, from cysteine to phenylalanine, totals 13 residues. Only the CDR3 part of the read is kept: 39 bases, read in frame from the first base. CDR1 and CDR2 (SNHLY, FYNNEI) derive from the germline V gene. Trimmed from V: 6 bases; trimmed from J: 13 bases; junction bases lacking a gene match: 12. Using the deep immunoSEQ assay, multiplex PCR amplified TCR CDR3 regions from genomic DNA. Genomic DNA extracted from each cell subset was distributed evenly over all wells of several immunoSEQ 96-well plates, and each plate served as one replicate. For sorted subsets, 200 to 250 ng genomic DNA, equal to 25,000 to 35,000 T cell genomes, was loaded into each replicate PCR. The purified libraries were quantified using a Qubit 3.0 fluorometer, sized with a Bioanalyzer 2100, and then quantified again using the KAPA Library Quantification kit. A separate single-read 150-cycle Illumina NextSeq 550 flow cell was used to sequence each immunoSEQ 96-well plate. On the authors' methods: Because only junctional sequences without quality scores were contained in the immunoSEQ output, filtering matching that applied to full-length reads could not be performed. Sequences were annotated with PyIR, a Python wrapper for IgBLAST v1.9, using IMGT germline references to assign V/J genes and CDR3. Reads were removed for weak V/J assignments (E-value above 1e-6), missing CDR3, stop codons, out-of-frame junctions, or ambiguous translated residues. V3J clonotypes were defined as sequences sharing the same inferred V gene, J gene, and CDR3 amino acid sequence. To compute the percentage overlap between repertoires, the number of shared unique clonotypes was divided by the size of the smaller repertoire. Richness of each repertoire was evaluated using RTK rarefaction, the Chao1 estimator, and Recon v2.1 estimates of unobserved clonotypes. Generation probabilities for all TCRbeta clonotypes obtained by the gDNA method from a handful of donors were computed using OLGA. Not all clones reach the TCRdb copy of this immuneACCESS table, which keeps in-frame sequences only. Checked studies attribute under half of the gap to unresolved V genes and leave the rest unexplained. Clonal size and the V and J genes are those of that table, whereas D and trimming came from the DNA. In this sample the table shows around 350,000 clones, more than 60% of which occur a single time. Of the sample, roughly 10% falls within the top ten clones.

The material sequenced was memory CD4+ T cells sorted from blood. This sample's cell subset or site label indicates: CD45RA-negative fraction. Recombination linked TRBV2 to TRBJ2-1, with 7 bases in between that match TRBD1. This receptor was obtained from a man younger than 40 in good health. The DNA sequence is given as TGTGCCAGCAGCATGGACAGGATCTGGAAACAGTTCTTC. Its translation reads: CASSMDRIWKQFF. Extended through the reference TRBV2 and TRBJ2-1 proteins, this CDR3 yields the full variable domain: EPEVTQTPSHQVTQMGQEVILRCVPISNHLYFYWYRQILGQKVEFLVSFYNNEISEKSEIFDDQFSVERPDGSNFTLKIRSTKLEDSAMYFCASSMDRIWKQFFGPGTRLTVL.